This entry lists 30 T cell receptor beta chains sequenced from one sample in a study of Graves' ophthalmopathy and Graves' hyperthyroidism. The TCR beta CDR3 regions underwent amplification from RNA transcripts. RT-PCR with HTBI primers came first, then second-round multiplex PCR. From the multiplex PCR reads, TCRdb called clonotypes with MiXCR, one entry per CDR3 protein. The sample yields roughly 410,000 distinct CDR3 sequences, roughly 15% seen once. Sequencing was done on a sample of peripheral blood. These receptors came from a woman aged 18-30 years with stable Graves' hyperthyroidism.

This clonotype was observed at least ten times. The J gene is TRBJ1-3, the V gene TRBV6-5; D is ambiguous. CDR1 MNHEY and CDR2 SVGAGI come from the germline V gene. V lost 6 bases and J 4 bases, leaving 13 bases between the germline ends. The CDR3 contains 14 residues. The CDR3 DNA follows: TGTGCCAGCAGGCCCCATGGCTCCGGAAACACCATATATTTT. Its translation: CASRPHGSGNTIYF.

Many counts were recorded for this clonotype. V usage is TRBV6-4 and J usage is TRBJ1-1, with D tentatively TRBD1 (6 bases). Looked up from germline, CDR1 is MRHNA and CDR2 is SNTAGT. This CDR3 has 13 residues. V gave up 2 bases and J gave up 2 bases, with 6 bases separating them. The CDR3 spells CASSDGTNTEAFF. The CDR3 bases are TGTGCCAGCAGTGACGGGACAAACACTGAAGCTTTCTTT.

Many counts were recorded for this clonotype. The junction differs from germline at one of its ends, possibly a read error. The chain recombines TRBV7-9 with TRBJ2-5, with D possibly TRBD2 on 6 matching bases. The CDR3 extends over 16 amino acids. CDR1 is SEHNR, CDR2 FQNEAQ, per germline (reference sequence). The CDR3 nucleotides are TGTGCCAGCAGGTTAGGGAGTAGCGGAGACCAAGAGACCCAGTACTTC. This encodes CASRLGSSGDQETQYF.

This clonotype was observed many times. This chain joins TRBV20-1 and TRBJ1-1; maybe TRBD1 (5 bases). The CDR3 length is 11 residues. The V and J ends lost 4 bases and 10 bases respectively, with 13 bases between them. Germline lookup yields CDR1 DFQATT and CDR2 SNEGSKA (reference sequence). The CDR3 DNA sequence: TGCAGTGCTACCCATATGGGGGTAGCTTTCTTT. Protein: CSATHMGVAFF.

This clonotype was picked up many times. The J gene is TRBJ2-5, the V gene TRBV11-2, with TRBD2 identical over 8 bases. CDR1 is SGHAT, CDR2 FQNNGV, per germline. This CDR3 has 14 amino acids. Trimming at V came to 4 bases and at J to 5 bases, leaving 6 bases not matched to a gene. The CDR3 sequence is CASSSAGASETQYF. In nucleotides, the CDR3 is TGTGCCAGCAGCTCAGCGGGGGCATCGGAGACCCAGTACTTC.

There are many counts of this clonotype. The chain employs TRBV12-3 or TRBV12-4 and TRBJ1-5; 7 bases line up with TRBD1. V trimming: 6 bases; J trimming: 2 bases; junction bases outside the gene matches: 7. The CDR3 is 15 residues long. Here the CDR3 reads CASSRGGSRNQPQHF. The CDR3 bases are TGTGCCAGCAGCCGAGGGGGCTCGCGCAATCAGCCCCAGCATTTT.

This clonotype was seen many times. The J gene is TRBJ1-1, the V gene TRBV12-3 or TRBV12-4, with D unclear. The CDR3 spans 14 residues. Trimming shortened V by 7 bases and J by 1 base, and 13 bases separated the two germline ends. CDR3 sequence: CASTFGGQNTEAFF. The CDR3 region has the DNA TGTGCCAGCACATTTGGAGGGCAGAACACTGAAGCTTTCTTT.

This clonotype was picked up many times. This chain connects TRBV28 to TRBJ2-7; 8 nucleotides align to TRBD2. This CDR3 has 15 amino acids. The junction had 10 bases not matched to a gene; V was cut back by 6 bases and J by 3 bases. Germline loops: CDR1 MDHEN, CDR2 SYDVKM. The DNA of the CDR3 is TGTGCCAGCAGCAGCAGCGGGAGTAGGGGCTACGAGCAGTACTTC. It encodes CASSSSGSRGYEQYF.

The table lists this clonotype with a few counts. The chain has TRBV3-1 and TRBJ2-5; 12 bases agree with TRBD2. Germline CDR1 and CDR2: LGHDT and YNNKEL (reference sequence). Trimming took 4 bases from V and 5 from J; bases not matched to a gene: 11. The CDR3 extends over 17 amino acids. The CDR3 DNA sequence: TGTGCCAGCAGCCGCAGACTAGCGGGGGTTCACGACGAGACCCAGTACTTC. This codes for CASSRRLAGVHDETQYF.

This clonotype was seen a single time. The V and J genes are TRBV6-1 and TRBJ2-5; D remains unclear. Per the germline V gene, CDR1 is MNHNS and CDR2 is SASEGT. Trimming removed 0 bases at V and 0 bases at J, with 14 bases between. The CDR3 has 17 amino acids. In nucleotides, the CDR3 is TGTGCCAGCAGTGAAGCGCTCGGGCACCTGTACCAAGAGACCCAGTACTTC. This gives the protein CASSEALGHLYQETQYF.

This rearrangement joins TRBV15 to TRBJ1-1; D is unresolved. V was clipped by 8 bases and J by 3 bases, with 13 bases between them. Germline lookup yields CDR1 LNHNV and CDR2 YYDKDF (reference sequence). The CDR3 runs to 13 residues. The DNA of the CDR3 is TGTGCCACCTCGTCTAGGGTGGACACTGAAGCTTTCTTT. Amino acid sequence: CATSSRVDTEAFF.

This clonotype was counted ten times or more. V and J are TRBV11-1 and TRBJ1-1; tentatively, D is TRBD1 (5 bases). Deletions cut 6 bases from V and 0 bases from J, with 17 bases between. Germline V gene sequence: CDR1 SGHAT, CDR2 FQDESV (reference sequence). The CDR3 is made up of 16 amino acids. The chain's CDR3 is CASSHQNEGMNTEAFF. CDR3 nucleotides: TGTGCCAGCAGTCACCAAAATGAGGGGATGAACACTGAAGCTTTCTTT.

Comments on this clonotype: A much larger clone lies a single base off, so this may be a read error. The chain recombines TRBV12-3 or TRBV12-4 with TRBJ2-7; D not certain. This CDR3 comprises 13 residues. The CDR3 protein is CVSSLLGFNEQYF. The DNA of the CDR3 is TGTGTCAGCAGTTTGTTAGGGTTCAACGAGCAGTACTTC.

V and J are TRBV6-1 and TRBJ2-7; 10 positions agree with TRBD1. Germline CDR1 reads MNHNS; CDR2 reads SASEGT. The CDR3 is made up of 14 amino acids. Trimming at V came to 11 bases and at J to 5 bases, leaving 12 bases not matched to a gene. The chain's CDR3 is CAGRDRGERDEQYF. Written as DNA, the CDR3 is TGTGCCGGCCGGGACAGGGGAGAAAGGGACGAGCAGTACTTC.

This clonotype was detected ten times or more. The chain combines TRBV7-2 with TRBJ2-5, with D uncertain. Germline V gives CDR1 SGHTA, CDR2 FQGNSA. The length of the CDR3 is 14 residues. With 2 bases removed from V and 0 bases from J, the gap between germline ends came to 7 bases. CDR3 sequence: CASSLPRHQETQYF. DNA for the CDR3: TGTGCCAGCAGCTTACCTAGGCACCAAGAGACCCAGTACTTC.

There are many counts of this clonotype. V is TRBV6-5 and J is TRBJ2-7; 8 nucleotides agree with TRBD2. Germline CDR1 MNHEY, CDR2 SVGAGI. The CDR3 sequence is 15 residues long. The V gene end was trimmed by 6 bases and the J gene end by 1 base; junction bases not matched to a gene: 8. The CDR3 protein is CASRLQRGRSYEQYF. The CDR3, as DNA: TGTGCCAGCAGACTCCAGCGGGGGCGATCCTACGAGCAGTACTTC.

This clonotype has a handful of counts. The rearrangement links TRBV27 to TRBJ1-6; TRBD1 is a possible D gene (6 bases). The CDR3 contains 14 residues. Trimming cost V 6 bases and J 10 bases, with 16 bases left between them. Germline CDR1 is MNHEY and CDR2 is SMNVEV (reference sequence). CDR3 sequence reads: CASRRGQDGSPLHF. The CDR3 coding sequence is TGTGCCAGCAGACGGGGGCAGGATGGATCACCCCTCCACTTT.

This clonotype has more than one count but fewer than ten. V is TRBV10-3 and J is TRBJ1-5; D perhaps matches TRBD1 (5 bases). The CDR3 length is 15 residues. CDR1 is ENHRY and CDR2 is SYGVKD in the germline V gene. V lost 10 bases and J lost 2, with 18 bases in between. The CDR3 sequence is CATQVGVGGNQPQHF. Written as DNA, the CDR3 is TGTGCCACCCAAGTGGGGGTTGGGGGCAATCAGCCCCAGCATTTT.

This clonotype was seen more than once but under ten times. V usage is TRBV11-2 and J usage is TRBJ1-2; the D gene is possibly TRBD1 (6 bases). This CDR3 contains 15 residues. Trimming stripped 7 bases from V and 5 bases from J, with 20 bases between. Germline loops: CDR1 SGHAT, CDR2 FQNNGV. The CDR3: CASTQGGGSLYGYTF. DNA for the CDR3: TGTGCCAGCACCCAAGGGGGGGGCTCTTTATATGGCTACACCTTC.

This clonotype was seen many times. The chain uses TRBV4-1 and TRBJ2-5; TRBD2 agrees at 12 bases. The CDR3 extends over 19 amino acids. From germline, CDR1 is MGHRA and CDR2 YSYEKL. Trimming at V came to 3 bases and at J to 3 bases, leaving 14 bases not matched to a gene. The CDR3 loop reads CASSQGTLAGGRGEETQYF. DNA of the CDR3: TGCGCCAGCAGCCAGGGGACCCTAGCGGGGGGGCGAGGAGAAGAGACCCAGTACTTC.

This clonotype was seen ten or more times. For the CDR3, the DNA is TGTGCCAGCACCACCCTACGCAGGGGGAGGAGGACTGAAGCTTTCTTT. Its protein is CASTTLRRGRRTEAFF. This rearrangement joins TRBV6-1 to TRBJ1-1, with 7 bases aligning to TRBD1. The CDR3 runs to 16 residues. J gave up 5 bases and V 7 bases, and 16 bases lay outside the gene matches. Looked up from germline, CDR1 is MNHNS and CDR2 is SASEGT.

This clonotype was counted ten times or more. The CDR3 protein is CASSPREAPETQYF. The CDR3 nucleotides read TGTGCCAGCAGCCCACGGGAAGCCCCAGAGACCCAGTACTTC. This chain links TRBV12-3 or TRBV12-4 with TRBJ2-5; possible D gene TRBD2, 5 bases. Trimming took 6 bases from V and 4 from J, leaving 15 bases between them. This CDR3 spans 14 amino acids.

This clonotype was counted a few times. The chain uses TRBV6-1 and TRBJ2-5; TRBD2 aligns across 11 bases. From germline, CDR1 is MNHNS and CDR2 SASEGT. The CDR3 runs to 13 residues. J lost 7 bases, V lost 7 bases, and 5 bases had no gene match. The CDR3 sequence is CASKGLAAATQYF. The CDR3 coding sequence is TGTGCCAGCAAGGGACTAGCGGCCGCGACCCAGTACTTC.

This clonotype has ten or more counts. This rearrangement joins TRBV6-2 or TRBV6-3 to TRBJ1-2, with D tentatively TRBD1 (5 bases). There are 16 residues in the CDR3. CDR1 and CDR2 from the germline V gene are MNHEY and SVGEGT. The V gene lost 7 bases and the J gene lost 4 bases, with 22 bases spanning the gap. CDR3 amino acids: CASNQARGQPVYGYTF. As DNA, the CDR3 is TGTGCCAGCAACCAAGCGAGGGGCCAACCTGTCTATGGCTACACCTTC.

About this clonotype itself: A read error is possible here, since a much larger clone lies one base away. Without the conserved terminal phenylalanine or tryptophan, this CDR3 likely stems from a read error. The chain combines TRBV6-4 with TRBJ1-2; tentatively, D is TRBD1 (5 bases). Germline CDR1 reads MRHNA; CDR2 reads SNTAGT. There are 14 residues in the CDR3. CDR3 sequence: CASSADSGYYSYTY. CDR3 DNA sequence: TGTGCCAGCAGTGCGGATTCAGGGTACTATAGCTACACCTAC.

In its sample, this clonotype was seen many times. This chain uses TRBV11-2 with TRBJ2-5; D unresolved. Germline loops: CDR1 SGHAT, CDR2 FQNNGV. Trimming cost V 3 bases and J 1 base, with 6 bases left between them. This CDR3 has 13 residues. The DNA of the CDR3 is TGTGCCAGCAGCTTCGGCTCCCAAGAGACCCAGTACTTC. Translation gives CASSFGSQETQYF.

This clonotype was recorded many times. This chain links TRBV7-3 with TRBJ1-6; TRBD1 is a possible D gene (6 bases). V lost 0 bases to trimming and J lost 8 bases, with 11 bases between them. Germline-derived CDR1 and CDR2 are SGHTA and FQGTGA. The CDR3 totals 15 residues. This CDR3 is CASSLTGGRDSPLHF. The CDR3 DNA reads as TGTGCCAGCAGCTTAACGGGGGGCCGGGATTCACCCCTCCACTTT.

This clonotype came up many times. CDR3 sequence (DNA): TGTGCCAGCAGACCCAGTACAGGGGCAGAGACCCAGTACTTC. It codes for CASRPSTGAETQYF. This chain connects TRBV12-3 or TRBV12-4 to TRBJ2-5, with TRBD1 matching over 7 bases. The CDR3 runs 14 residues. The V segment lost 6 bases and the J segment 4 bases; nucleotides outside the gene matches: 8.

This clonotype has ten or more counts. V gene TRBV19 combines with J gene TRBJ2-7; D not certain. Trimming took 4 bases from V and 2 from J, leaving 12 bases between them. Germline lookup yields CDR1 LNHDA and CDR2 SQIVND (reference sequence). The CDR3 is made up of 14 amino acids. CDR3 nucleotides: TGTGCCAGTAGTAAGTTGGGCAGCCCCTACGAGCAGTACTTC. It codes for CASSKLGSPYEQYF.

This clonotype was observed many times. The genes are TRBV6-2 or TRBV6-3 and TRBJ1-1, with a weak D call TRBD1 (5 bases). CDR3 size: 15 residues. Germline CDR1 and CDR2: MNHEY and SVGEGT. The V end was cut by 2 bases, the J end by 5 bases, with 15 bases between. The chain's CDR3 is CASSYEGEKRTEAFF. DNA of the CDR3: TGTGCCAGCAGTTACGAAGGGGAAAAAAGGACTGAAGCTTTCTTT.